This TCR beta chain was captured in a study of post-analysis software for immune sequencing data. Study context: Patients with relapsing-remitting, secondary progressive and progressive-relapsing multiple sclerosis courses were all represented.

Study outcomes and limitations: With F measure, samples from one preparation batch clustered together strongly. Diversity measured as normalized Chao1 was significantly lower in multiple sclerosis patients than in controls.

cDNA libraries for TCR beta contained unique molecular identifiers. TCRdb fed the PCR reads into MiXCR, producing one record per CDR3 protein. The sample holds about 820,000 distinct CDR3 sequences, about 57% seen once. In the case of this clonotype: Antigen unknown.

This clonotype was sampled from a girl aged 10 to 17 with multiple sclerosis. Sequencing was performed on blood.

This CDR3 reads CASIPGGGRLLRDYGYTF. As DNA, the CDR3 is TGTGCCAGTATCCCAGGAGGGGGGCGCCTCCTCCGTGACTATGGCTACACCTTC. The genes are TRBV19 and TRBJ1-2, with D perhaps TRBD1 (6 bases). V lost 7 bases and J lost 3, with 27 bases in between. CDR1 is LNHDA, CDR2 SQIVND, per germline (reference sequence). The CDR3 loop spans 18 amino acids.